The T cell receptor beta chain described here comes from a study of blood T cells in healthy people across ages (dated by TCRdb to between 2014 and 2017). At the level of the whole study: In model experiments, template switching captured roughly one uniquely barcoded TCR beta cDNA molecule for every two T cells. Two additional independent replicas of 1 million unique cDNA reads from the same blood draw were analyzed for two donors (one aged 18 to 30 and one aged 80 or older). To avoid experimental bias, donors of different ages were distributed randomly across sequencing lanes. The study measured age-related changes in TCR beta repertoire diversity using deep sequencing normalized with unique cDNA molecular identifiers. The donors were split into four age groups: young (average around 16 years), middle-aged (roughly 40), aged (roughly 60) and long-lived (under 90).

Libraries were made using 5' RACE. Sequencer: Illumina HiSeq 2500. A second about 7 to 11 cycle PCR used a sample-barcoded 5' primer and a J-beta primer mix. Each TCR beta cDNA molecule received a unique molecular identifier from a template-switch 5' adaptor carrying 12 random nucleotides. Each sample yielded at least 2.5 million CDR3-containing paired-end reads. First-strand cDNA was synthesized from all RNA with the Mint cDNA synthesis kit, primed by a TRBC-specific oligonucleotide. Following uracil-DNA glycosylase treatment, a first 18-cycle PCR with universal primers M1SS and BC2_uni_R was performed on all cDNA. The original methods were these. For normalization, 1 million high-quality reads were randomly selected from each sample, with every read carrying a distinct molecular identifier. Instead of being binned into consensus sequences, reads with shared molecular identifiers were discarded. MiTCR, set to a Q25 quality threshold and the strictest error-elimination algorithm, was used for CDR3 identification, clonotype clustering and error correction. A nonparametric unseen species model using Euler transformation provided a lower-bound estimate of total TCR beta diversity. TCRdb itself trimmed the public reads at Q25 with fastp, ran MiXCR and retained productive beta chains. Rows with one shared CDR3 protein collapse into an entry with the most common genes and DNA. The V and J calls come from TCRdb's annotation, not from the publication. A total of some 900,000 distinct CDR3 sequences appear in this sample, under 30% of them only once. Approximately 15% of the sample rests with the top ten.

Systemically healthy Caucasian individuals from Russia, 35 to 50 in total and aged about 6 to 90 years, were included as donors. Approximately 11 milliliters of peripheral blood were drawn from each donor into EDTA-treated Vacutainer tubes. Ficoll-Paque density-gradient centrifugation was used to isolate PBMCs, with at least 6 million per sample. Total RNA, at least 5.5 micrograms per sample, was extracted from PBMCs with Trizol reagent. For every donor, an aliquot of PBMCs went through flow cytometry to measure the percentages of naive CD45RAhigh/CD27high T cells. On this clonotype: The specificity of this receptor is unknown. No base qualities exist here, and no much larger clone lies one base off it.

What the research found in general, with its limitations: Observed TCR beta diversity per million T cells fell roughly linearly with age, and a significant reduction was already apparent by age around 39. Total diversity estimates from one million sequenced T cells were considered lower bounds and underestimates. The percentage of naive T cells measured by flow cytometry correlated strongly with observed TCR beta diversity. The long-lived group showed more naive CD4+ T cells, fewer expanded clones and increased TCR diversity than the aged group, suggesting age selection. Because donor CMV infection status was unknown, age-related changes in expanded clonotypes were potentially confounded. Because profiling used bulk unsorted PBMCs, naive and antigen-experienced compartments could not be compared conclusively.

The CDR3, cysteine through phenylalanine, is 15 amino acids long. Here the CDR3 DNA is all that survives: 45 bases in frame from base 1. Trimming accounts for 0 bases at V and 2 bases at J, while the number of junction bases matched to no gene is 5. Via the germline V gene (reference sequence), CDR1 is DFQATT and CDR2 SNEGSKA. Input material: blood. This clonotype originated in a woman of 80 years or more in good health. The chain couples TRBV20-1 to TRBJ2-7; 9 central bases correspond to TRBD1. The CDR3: CSARDLRTGAYEQYF. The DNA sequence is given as TGCAGTGCTAGAGACCTGAGGACAGGGGCCTACGAGCAGTACTTC.